Shown below are 13 T cell receptor beta chains from a single sample sequenced in a study of cytomegalovirus exposure and HLA in healthy donors. The PCR contained 60 Vbeta and 13 Jbeta primers. The assay was immunoSEQ multiplex PCR, and TCRdb's table has in-frame clones only and misses some. This sample has more than 110,000 clones, with roughly 80% found just once. The sample consisted of PBMCs. The source is a man aged 40-49 years in good health and CMV-seropositive.

The chain couples TRBV25-1 to TRBJ1-4; TRBD1 agrees at 7 bases. Germline-derived CDR1 and CDR2 are MGHDK and SYGVNS. V dropped 5 bases and J dropped 8; count of bases not matched to a gene: 5. This CDR3 is built from 13 residues. CDR3 protein: CASSRDSPEKLFF. Written as DNA, the CDR3 is TGTGCCAGCAGTCGGGACAGTCCCGAAAAACTGTTTTTT.

This chain's CDR3 is CASSSWGGQLAKNIQYF. The DNA of the CDR3 is TGTGCCAGCAGTTCTTGGGGCGGACAACTAGCCAAAAACATTCAGTACTTC. The chain employs TRBV27 and TRBJ2-4, with a tentative D call TRBD1 (5 bases). This CDR3 comprises 17 residues. From germline, CDR1 is MNHEY and CDR2 SMNVEV (reference sequence). V lost 4 bases and J lost 0, with 16 bases in between.

The chain uses TRBV10-3 and TRBJ1-2; the match to TRBD1 covers 7 bases. Germline V gives CDR1 ENHRY, CDR2 SYGVKD. V gave up 4 bases and J gave up 8 bases; unmatched junction bases: 10. This CDR3 region has 14 residues. CDR3 sequence (DNA): TGTGCCATCAGTGCGCGAGGACAGGAAGGGGGCTACACCTTC. It is translated as CAISARGQEGGYTF.

The CDR3: CASGPATNEKLFF. The CDR3 DNA reads as TGTGCCAGCGGCCCTGCAACTAATGAAAAACTGTTTTTT. The chain couples TRBV6-5 to TRBJ1-4; D is uncertain. Germline V gene lookup returns CDR1 MNHEY and CDR2 SVGAGI. V was trimmed by 8 bases and J by 0 bases, leaving 7 bases between them. The CDR3 is made up of 13 amino acids.

The rearrangement links TRBV7-9 to TRBJ1-4; D is uncertain. Germline CDR1 reads SEHNR; CDR2 reads FQNEAQ (reference sequence). Between the trimmed V and J ends, which lost 2 bases and 6 bases, there was a span of 13 bases. The CDR3 is 15 amino acids. Here the CDR3 reads CASSLNAGEYEKLFF. The CDR3 bases are TGTGCCAGCAGCTTAAATGCAGGCGAATATGAAAAACTGTTTTTT.

The chain is built from TRBV7-6 and TRBJ2-3; 10 bases fit TRBD2. The germline gives CDR1 SGHVS, CDR2 FNYEAQ. CDR3 length: 16 residues. V was pared by 7 bases and J by 2 bases, with 9 bases of the junction left unmatched. The CDR3 bases are TGTGCCAGCACCCTCCAACTAGCGGGGACCACAGATACGCAGTATTTT. Its protein product is CASTLQLAGTTDTQYF.

The rearrangement links TRBV7-9 to TRBJ1-2; 8 bases fit TRBD1. Germline V lookup: CDR1 SEHNR, CDR2 FQNEAQ (reference sequence). Trimming cost V 5 bases and J 1 base; bases outside gene matches: 6. This CDR3 is 15 amino acids long. This CDR3 reads CASSRGQADNYGYTF. CDR3 DNA sequence: TGTGCCAGCAGCCGGGGACAGGCCGATAACTATGGCTACACCTTC.

The J gene is TRBJ1-5, the V gene TRBV4-2; unclear D gene. Germline V gene sequence: CDR1 LGHNA, CDR2 YNFKEQ. This CDR3 contains 16 residues. The V end lost 0 bases, the J end lost 5 bases, and 14 bases lay between the germline ends. In DNA form, the CDR3 reads TGTGCCAGCAGCCAAGATTTCAGGTCGCTATATCAGCCCCAGCATTTT. As protein: CASSQDFRSLYQPQHF.

V and J are TRBV5-5 and TRBJ2-7, with D tentatively TRBD1 (6 bases). In germline, CDR1 is SGHKS, CDR2 YYEKEE (reference sequence). With 2 bases removed from V and 2 bases from J, the gap between germline ends came to 11 bases. The CDR3 has 14 amino acids. The CDR3 reads CASSFSQGTYEQYF. The CDR3 coding sequence is TGTGCCAGCAGCTTCTCACAGGGAACCTACGAGCAGTACTTC. The entire variable domain, with the rest obtained from reference TRBV5-5 and TRBJ2-7, is as follows: DAGVTQSPTHLIKTRGQQVTLRCSPISGHKSVSWYQQVLGQGPQFIFQYYEKEERGRGNFPDRFSARQFPNYSSELNVNALLLGDSALYLCASSFSQGTYEQYFGPGTRLTVT.

The chain has TRBV5-4 and TRBJ2-3, with a weak D call TRBD1 (6 bases). V lost 4 bases to trimming and J lost 0 bases, with 15 bases between them. Germline CDR1 SGHNT, CDR2 YYREEE (reference sequence). The CDR3 has 16 amino acids. Here the CDR3 DNA reads TGTGCCAGCAGCGGGGCTACAGGGTTGAGCACAGATACGCAGTATTTT. Protein: CASSGATGLSTDTQYF.

This clone was detected a few times. The chain links TRBV6-6 to TRBJ2-1; 8 nucleotides line up with TRBD2. There are 16 residues in the CDR3. J was trimmed by 0 bases and V by 4 bases; bases with no gene match: 5. Germline V gene lookup returns CDR1 MNHNY and CDR2 SVGAGI (reference sequence). DNA for the CDR3: TGTGCCAGCAGTTCCGGGCGGGGGGTCTCCTACAATGAGCAGTTCTTC. It specifies CASSSGRGVSYNEQFF.

Worth noting for this clone: The same CDR3 also results from other DNA sequences found in this sample. The chain links TRBV5-1 to TRBJ2-7; TRBD1 matches 9 bases. The CDR3 runs 15 residues. Trimming at V came to 2 bases and at J to 1 base, leaving 4 bases not matched to a gene. Germline CDR1 and CDR2: SGHRS and YFSETQ. The CDR3 nucleotides read TGCGCCAGCAGCTTCTCCGGGACAGGGTCCTACGAGCAGTACTTC. Its protein is CASSFSGTGSYEQYF.

The V gene is TRBV13, the J gene TRBJ2-1, with D perhaps matching TRBD2 (6 bases). The CDR3 sequence is 16 residues long. Germline V lookup: CDR1 PRHDT, CDR2 FYEKMQ (reference sequence). The ends were cut back, 3 bases at V and 4 bases at J, with 16 bases in the middle. In DNA form, the CDR3 reads TGTGCCAGCAGCTTCGCCGGCGGGACGCTATACAATGAGCAGTTCTTC. Protein product: CASSFAGGTLYNEQFF.